This T cell receptor (beta chain) appears in the sequencing data of a study of OX40 agonist ivuxolimab in advanced cancers. Study-wide context: Patients were dosed intravenously with ivuxolimab at 0.01 to 10 mg/kg every 2 weeks. 30% to 40% of patients had received prior checkpoint inhibitor therapy.

This clone occurred once. Assay: immunoSEQ multiplex PCR; the TCRdb copy retains only in-frame clones and omits some. The sample yields roughly 54,000 clones, 75% to 90% seen once. The CDR3 loop spans 14 amino acids. Losses at the gene ends were 4 bases for V and 2 bases for J; bases not matched to a gene: 5. Germline CDR1 reads SGHNT; CDR2 reads YYREEE (reference sequence). The V and J genes are TRBV5-4 and TRBJ1-2, with TRBD1 matching over 7 bases. Sequenced material: CD4+ or CD8+ T cells sorted from blood, taken in a trial of the OX40 agonist ivuxolimab. This receptor was taken from an adult with an advanced solid tumor such as melanoma, head and neck, liver or kidney cancer. Here the CDR3 reads CASSAQGQNYGYTF. The CDR3 DNA reads as TGTGCCAGCAGCGCCCAGGGACAGAACTATGGCTACACCTTC. Filled out from reference TRBV5-4 and TRBJ1-2, the complete variable domain reads ETGVTQSPTHLIKTRGQQVTLRCSSQSGHNTVSWYQQALGQGPQFIFQYYREEENGRGNFPPRFSGLQFPNYSSELNVNALELDDSALYLCASSAQGQNYGYTFGSGTRLTVV.